The 25 T cell receptor beta chains below come from one sample, sequenced in a study of T cells after yellow fever vaccination. TCRdb reanalysed the 5' RACE reads using MiXCR and keeps one entry per CDR3 protein. Altogether 250,000 to 300,000 distinct CDR3 sequences are present, around 10% being singletons, with the ten largest covering over 3%. Material: CD4+ T cells sorted from PBMCs, obtained 5 days after the yellow fever booster vaccination. These receptors were collected from a man between 18 and 29 years old who received the YFV17D yellow fever vaccine.

This clonotype occurred a few times. This rearrangement joins TRBV4-3 to TRBJ1-1, with D tentatively TRBD1 (6 bases). Germline CDR1 reads LGHNA; CDR2 reads YSLEER. There are 17 residues in the CDR3. V lost 0 bases and J 1 base, leaving 15 bases between the germline ends. Written as DNA, the CDR3 is TGCGCCAGCAGCCAAGATTCTCGTGGACAGAGGAACACTGAAGCTTTCTTT. Protein sequence: CASSQDSRGQRNTEAFF.

Only a few counts were recorded for this clonotype. This chain links TRBV5-1 with TRBJ2-5, with 11 nucleotides matching TRBD2. The V gene end was trimmed by 0 bases and the J gene end by 1 base; junction bases not matched to a gene: 5. CDR1 is SGHRS and CDR2 is YFSETQ in the germline V gene. The CDR3 length is 17 residues. The CDR3 loop reads CASSLAASGGTQETQYF. The CDR3 DNA sequence: TGCGCCAGCAGCTTGGCCGCTAGCGGGGGGACCCAAGAGACCCAGTACTTC. The entire variable domain, with the rest obtained from reference TRBV5-1 and TRBJ2-5, is as follows: KAGVTQTPRYLIKTRGQQVTLSCSPISGHRSVSWYQQTPGQGLQFLFEYFSETQRNKGNFPGRFSGRQFSNSRSEMNVSTLELGDSALYLCASSLAASGGTQETQYFGPGTRLLVL.

Only a few counts were recorded for this clonotype. The chain carries TRBV28 and TRBJ2-7, with D unclear. V lost 5 bases and J lost 3, with 8 bases in between. Germline V gives CDR1 MDHEN, CDR2 SYDVKM. The CDR3 runs to 12 residues. This CDR3 is CASSRAFYEQYV. The CDR3, as DNA: TGTGCCAGCAGTCGTGCGTTCTACGAGCAGTACGTC.

This clonotype showed up many times. The chain employs TRBV7-9 and TRBJ2-5, with D unresolved. The CDR3 is made up of 14 amino acids. The germline V gene encodes CDR1 SEHNR and CDR2 FQNEAQ (reference sequence). V was clipped by 5 bases and J by 2 bases, with 12 bases between them. The CDR3 DNA sequence: TGTGCCAGCAGCGCCGACTGGAGACAAGAGACCCAGTACTTC. This codes for CASSADWRQETQYF.

The rearrangement links TRBV7-9 to TRBJ1-2; a possible D gene is TRBD1 (5 bases). CDR3 length: 13 residues. Trimming shortened V by 3 bases and J by 6 bases, and 11 bases separated the two germline ends. The germline V gene has CDR1 SEHNR and CDR2 FQNEAQ (reference sequence). The DNA for the CDR3 is TGTGCCAGCAGCTTCGGGGCAGCGGATGGCTACACCTTC. The encoded protein is CASSFGAADGYTF. The whole variable domain, remainder taken from reference TRBV7-9 and TRBJ1-2, is DTGVSQNPRHKITKRGQNVTFRCDPISEHNRLYWYRQTLGQGPEFLTYFQNEAQLEKSRLLSDRFSAERPKGSFSTLEIQRTEQGDSAMYLCASSFGAADGYTFGSGTRLTVV.

This clonotype was seen ten or more times. The chain links TRBV4-1 to TRBJ2-1; D gene uncertain. V dropped 3 bases and J dropped 0 bases, with 12 bases sitting between them. The CDR3 consists of 16 residues. CDR1 is MGHRA and CDR2 is YSYEKL in the germline V gene. CDR3 loop: CASSQIDMISYNEQFF. Here the CDR3 DNA reads TGCGCCAGCAGCCAGATCGACATGATCTCCTACAATGAGCAGTTCTTC.

This clonotype was detected only a few times. This rearrangement joins TRBV5-4 to TRBJ1-1; 9 bases map to TRBD1. Germline V gene lookup returns CDR1 SGHNT and CDR2 YYREEE (reference sequence). The CDR3 is 15 amino acids. The trim removed 4 bases at V and 3 bases at J, leaving 7 bases unmatched. CDR3 residues: CASSGPGQGHTEAFF. The CDR3 region has the DNA TGTGCCAGCAGCGGTCCGGGACAGGGACACACTGAAGCTTTCTTT.

The V call is TRBV12-3 or TRBV12-4, the J call TRBJ1-1; 7 bases align to TRBD1. The CDR3 consists of 14 residues. V shed 6 bases, J shed 5 bases, and the junction held 9 bases outside the gene matches. CDR3 sequence: CASSPQGVWTEAFF. The CDR3 DNA follows: TGTGCCAGCAGCCCCCAGGGGGTGTGGACTGAAGCTTTCTTT.

This clonotype was recorded at least ten times. This sequence joins TRBV4-2 and TRBJ2-3; 7 bases match TRBD2. V was pared by 1 base and J by 6 bases, with 4 bases of the junction left unmatched. Germline V CDR1 and CDR2: LGHNA, YNFKEQ. The CDR3 extends over 14 amino acids. The CDR3 nucleotides are TGTGCCAGCAGCCAAGGCCATAGCGGGGATACGCAGTATTTT. It specifies CASSQGHSGDTQYF.

J is TRBJ2-3 and V is TRBV7-9; D might be TRBD1 (7 bases). CDR3 length equals 17 residues. Trimming left V 2 bases short and J 2 bases short, with 17 bases between. Germline loops: CDR1 SEHNR, CDR2 FQNEAQ (reference sequence). CDR3 sequence reads: CASSLRRGQGVTDTQYF. CDR3 sequence (DNA): TGTGCCAGCAGCTTACGGAGGGGGCAGGGGGTCACAGATACGCAGTATTTT. Supplemented by reference TRBV7-9 and TRBJ2-3, the full variable domain reads DTGVSQNPRHKITKRGQNVTFRCDPISEHNRLYWYRQTLGQGPEFLTYFQNEAQLEKSRLLSDRFSAERPKGSFSTLEIQRTEQGDSAMYLCASSLRRGQGVTDTQYFGPGTRLTVL.

This clonotype showed up many times. CDR3 loop: CASTPRRDSPVHALHF. CDR3 in DNA: TGTGCCAGCACCCCGCGAAGAGACAGCCCCGTGCACGCCCTCCACTTT. This chain uses TRBV3-1 with TRBJ1-6, with D possibly being TRBD1 (5 bases). V lost 7 bases, J lost 14 bases, and 27 bases lay in between. This CDR3 has 16 amino acids. Germline CDR1 and CDR2: LGHDT and YNNKEL (reference sequence).

This clonotype turned up a few times. This chain joins TRBV6-1 and TRBJ1-3; D is possibly TRBD1 (6 bases). CDR1 and CDR2 (germline): MNHNS, SASEGT. The CDR3 has 15 amino acids. The V end lost 4 bases, the J end lost 2 bases, and 12 bases lay between the germline ends. The CDR3 DNA reads TGTGCCAGCAGTGTCAACAGGGCAACTGGAAACACCATATATTTT. Protein: CASSVNRATGNTIYF.

This clonotype was seen ten or more times. The chain carries TRBV9 and TRBJ2-1; no clear D. The V gene's germline CDR1 is SGDLS and CDR2 YYNGEE. V dropped 0 bases and J dropped 5 bases, with 6 bases sitting between them. The CDR3 runs 13 residues. This CDR3 reads CASSVGLHNEQFF. The CDR3 DNA follows: TGTGCCAGCAGCGTAGGTCTCCACAATGAGCAGTTCTTC.

This clonotype came up many times. The chain couples TRBV20-1 to TRBJ2-3, with D tentatively TRBD1 (6 bases). Germline V lookup: CDR1 DFQATT, CDR2 SNEGSKA (reference sequence). V lost 3 bases to trimming and J lost 0 bases, with 16 bases between them. This CDR3 contains 16 residues. CDR3 region: CSASSHDRWSTDTQYF. In DNA form, the CDR3 reads TGCAGTGCTAGTTCCCACGACAGGTGGAGCACAGATACGCAGTATTTT.

The J gene is TRBJ1-2, the V gene TRBV6-1; 10 bases match TRBD1. CDR3 length: 14 residues. The V and J ends lost 10 bases and 4 bases, in that order; junction bases with no gene match: 9. Per the germline V gene, CDR1 is MNHNS and CDR2 is SASEGT. The CDR3 here is CATTRRDRGYGYTF. In DNA, the CDR3 is TGTGCCACCACACGCCGGGACAGGGGCTATGGCTACACCTTC.

Ten or more counts support this clonotype. The chain is built from TRBV20-1 and TRBJ1-1; TRBD1 might be the D (6 bases). This CDR3 has 15 residues. Germline values: CDR1 DFQATT, CDR2 SNEGSKA (reference sequence). Trimming removed 4 bases at V and 14 bases at J, with 29 bases between. The CDR3 coding sequence is TGCAGTGCTAAGACCCGGGACAATATCCCGAAATGGTGCTTCTTT. Amino acids: CSAKTRDNIPKWCFF.

The J gene is TRBJ2-4, the V gene TRBV11-2, with no clear D. CDR1 and CDR2 (germline): SGHAT, FQNNGV. Trimming stripped 5 bases from V and 6 bases from J, with 8 bases between. This CDR3 has 12 residues. CDR3 sequence (DNA): TGTGCCAGCAGCCCTACCTTAAACATTCAGTACTTC. Translating gives CASSPTLNIQYF.

This clonotype has more than one count but fewer than ten. This sequence joins TRBV4-2 and TRBJ2-2, with D possibly being TRBD1 or TRBD2 (5 bases each). The ends were cut back, 5 bases at V and 2 bases at J, with 12 bases in the middle. The CDR3 length is 15 residues. Germline values: CDR1 LGHNA, CDR2 YNFKEQ. This CDR3 is CASSTAGDNTGELFF. CDR3 nucleotide sequence: TGTGCCAGCAGCACCGCCGGGGACAACACCGGGGAGCTGTTTTTT.

This clonotype was picked up a small number of times. The rearrangement links TRBV12-3 or TRBV12-4 to TRBJ2-2, with D perhaps matching TRBD1 (5 bases). Trimming took off 3 bases at V and 6 bases at J, with 14 bases between the two ends. The CDR3 is 15 residues long. CDR3 sequence reads: CASSFGALSAGELFF. The CDR3 DNA sequence: TGTGCCAGCAGTTTTGGGGCCCTCTCCGCCGGGGAGCTGTTTTTT.

This clonotype was seen repeatedly, ten times or more. V and J are TRBV5-1 and TRBJ2-7, with D perhaps assigned TRBD1 or TRBD2 (5 bases each). The CDR3 covers 14 residues. Germline V CDR1 and CDR2: SGHRS, YFSETQ. Trimming removed 4 bases from V and 3 bases from J, with 14 bases in between. The CDR3 sequence is CASSQPGRDYEQYF. The CDR3 nucleotides read TGCGCCAGCAGCCAACCGGGACGGGACTACGAGCAGTACTTC.

This clonotype has a count of ten or more. The chain combines TRBV18 with TRBJ2-4; TRBD1 matches 9 bases. Germline loops: CDR1 KGHSH, CDR2 LQKENI. V was pared by 6 bases and J by 4 bases, with 4 bases of the junction left unmatched. The CDR3 is 14 residues long. The CDR3 bases are TGTGCCAGCTCTCCCGGACAGGGGAAAAACATTCAGTACTTC. Translated, it gives CASSPGQGKNIQYF.

This clonotype has a handful of counts. The chain recombines TRBV6-2 or TRBV6-3 with TRBJ1-5; a weak D match, TRBD1 (5 bases). There are 14 residues in the CDR3. Germline V gene sequence: CDR1 MNHEY, CDR2 SVGEGT. V lost 6 bases and J lost 1, with 10 bases in between. CDR3 residues: CASRPDKSNQPQHF. CDR3 sequence (DNA): TGTGCCAGCAGGCCGGACAAGAGCAATCAGCCCCAGCATTTT.

This clonotype has only a few counts. The chain joins TRBV7-8 to TRBJ1-5; no clear D. This CDR3 is 16 amino acids long. V was cut by 0 bases and J by 3 bases, with 12 bases left in between. Germline V gene lookup returns CDR1 SGHVS and CDR2 FQNEAQ. CDR3 nucleotide sequence: TGTGCCAGCAGCTTAGCGAGGGAGCACTTCAATCAGCCCCAGCATTTT. Translating gives CASSLAREHFNQPQHF.

The CDR3 bases are TGTGCCAGCAGCCTAAACAGGGGGCGCCAAGAGACCCAGTACTTC. The encoded protein is CASSLNRGRQETQYF. V usage is TRBV11-1 and J usage is TRBJ2-5; TRBD1 matches 9 bases. Germline CDR1 is SGHAT and CDR2 is FQDESV (reference sequence). V was pared by 5 bases and J by 1 base, with 5 bases of the junction left unmatched. This CDR3 region has 15 residues.

This clonotype was seen a handful of times. The chain couples TRBV20-1 to TRBJ1-5; no clear D gene. V was cut by 1 base and J by 1 base, with 11 bases left in between. This CDR3 is 15 amino acids long. CDR1 DFQATT and CDR2 SNEGSKA come from the germline V gene (reference sequence). The CDR3 DNA follows: TGCAGTGCTAGAGTGATCGCCGGAAGCAATCAGCCCCAGCATTTT. Translating it yields CSARVIAGSNQPQHF.